The present T cell receptor (beta chain) was sequenced within a study of blood T cell repertoires in COVID-19. Across the study: Some COVID-19 samples were acute and others convalescent; all came from the United States, Italy and Spain. Nucleic acid was either cDNA or gDNA, and it came from T cells, B-cell-depleted T cells, or PBMCs.

As originally analysed: Reference gene primer amplification in the assay estimated nucleated cell counts. Libraries were prepared by immunoSEQ multiplex PCR; TCRdb keeps only in-frame clonotypes and omits some of them. D and trimming come from the DNA, and the V and J calls and clone size come from that table. This table has 100,000 or so clones, approximately 80% appearing once. This sequence originates from a human donor in a cohort sampled during active COVID-19. Material for sequencing was peripheral blood.

The CDR3 nucleotides are TGTGCCAGTAGTAGCGGATCCGGGCCCCGAGGGGATACGCAGTATTTT. Translation gives CASSSGSGPRGDTQYF. The genes are TRBV19 and TRBJ2-3, with a tentative D call TRBD2 (5 bases). CDR3 size: 16 residues. CDR1 and CDR2 from the germline V gene are LNHDA and SQIVND (reference sequence). Trimming removed 4 bases at V and 6 bases at J, with 20 bases between.